Below, one T cell receptor beta chain is given with its context. Antigen unknown. Buffy coats from healthy blood donors served as controls. TCRdb keeps only in-frame clones here, not all; method: immunoSEQ multiplex PCR. Counted here are under 55,000 clones, around 86% occurring once; the ten biggest clones make up around 3%. Germline-derived CDR1 and CDR2 are SGDLS and YYNGEE. CDR3 size: 15 residues. V lost 0 bases to trimming and J lost 2 bases, with 11 bases between them. This sample was included in a study of STAT5B mutations in CD4+ large granular lymphocyte leukemia. Study-wide results and caveats: Compared with healthy controls (2/35), patient top clones favored TRBV06 (8/27). About a quarter of private leukemic clonotypes occurred rarely in other patients' non-leukemic repertoires.

The specimen was CD4+ T cells from blood buffy coats. This sequence originates from a human donor in good health. The chain uses TRBV9 and TRBJ2-5; D gene uncertain. CDR3 DNA sequence: TGTGCCAGCAGCGTAGAAGGTGACCGGCAAGAGACCCAGTACTTC. It translates to CASSVEGDRQETQYF.